This entry lists 12 T cell receptor beta chains sequenced from one sample in a study of shared clonotypes between healthy human individuals. The table came from immunoSEQ multiplex PCR; TCRdb's copy has only in-frame clones and leaves some out. Among millions of clones listed, about 95% were seen once. Positively selected for CCR7, the CD45RO-negative cells used as naive CD8 cells excluded terminally differentiated effector memory CD45RA+ cells. Sequencing was done on a sample of naive CD8+ T cells sorted from blood. These receptors were taken from a man younger than 30 in good health.

V usage is TRBV5-4 and J usage is TRBJ1-5, with 8 bases matching TRBD1. Germline values: CDR1 SGHNT, CDR2 YYREEE (reference sequence). The CDR3 has 15 residues. Germline trimming cut 3 bases from V and 4 bases from J; bases unmatched to any gene: 6. The DNA for the CDR3 is TGTGCCAGCAGCTATGACAGGGGTGAGAATCAGCCCCAGCATTTT. The encoded protein is CASSYDRGENQPQHF.

Comments on this clone: Other DNA sequences from this sample encode an identical CDR3 as well. The chain has TRBV5-5 and TRBJ2-7, with a weak D call TRBD1 (6 bases). Looked up from germline, CDR1 is SGHKS and CDR2 is YYEKEE (reference sequence). This CDR3 region has 13 residues. V was trimmed by 2 bases and J by 1 base, leaving 7 bases between them. DNA of the CDR3: TGTGCCAGCAGCTTTGGGACATCCTACGAGCAGTACTTC. This codes for CASSFGTSYEQYF.

This clone was counted a single time. This chain uses TRBV6-5 with TRBJ1-1, with D hard to call. Trimming cost V 2 bases and J 3 bases, with 13 bases left between them. Germline CDR1 is MNHEY and CDR2 is SVGAGI. The CDR3 contains 15 residues. CDR3 nucleotide sequence: TGTGCCAGCAGTTACGACCCGGGCTTCGACACTGAAGCTTTCTTT. This encodes CASSYDPGFDTEAFF.

The J gene is TRBJ2-2, the V gene TRBV4-1, with D maybe TRBD2 (6 bases). Trimming cost V 4 bases and J 2 bases, with 14 bases left between them. Germline CDR1 and CDR2: MGHRA and YSYEKL. This CDR3 comprises 16 residues. The DNA of the CDR3 is TGCGCCAGCAGCCCCGAGAGTAGCGGAAACACCGGGGAGCTGTTTTTT. Encoded protein: CASSPESSGNTGELFF.

The chain has TRBV10-1 and TRBJ1-1; D remains ambiguous. The CDR3 spans 14 residues. V was shortened by 2 bases and J by 7 bases, with 14 bases between the two germline ends. Germline CDR1 is WNHNN and CDR2 is SYGVQD (reference sequence). CDR3 loop: CASSEDGRAVEAFF. The CDR3 coding sequence is TGCGCCAGCAGTGAGGACGGGCGGGCAGTTGAAGCTTTCTTT.

The rearrangement joins TRBV6-5 to TRBJ2-3, with D uncertain. The CDR3 has 14 residues. Deletions cut 2 bases from V and 4 bases from J, with 10 bases between. Per germline, CDR1 MNHEY and CDR2 SVGAGI. This chain's CDR3 is CASSYGVAPDTQYF. As DNA, the CDR3 is TGTGCCAGCAGTTACGGAGTAGCACCAGATACGCAGTATTTT.

This CDR3 is CASTSGRVDEQFF. CDR3 DNA: TGTGCCAGCACTAGCGGGAGGGTCGATGAGCAGTTCTTC. V usage is TRBV25-1 and J usage is TRBJ2-1; 12 bases align to TRBD2. Per germline, CDR1 MGHDK and CDR2 SYGVNS. V lost 7 bases and J lost 8; bases outside the gene matches: 3. CDR3 length: 13 residues.

The chain links TRBV5-6 to TRBJ2-3, with a tentative D call TRBD2 (6 bases). With 0 bases removed from V and 1 base from J, the gap between germline ends came to 9 bases. This CDR3 is built from 15 residues. In germline, CDR1 is SGHDT, CDR2 YYEEEE. CDR3 amino acids: CASSLGWGGTDTQYF. The CDR3 bases are TGTGCCAGCAGCTTGGGTTGGGGGGGCACAGATACGCAGTATTTT.

The chain recombines TRBV4-1 with TRBJ2-7; 8 bases are a match to TRBD1. This CDR3 has 16 residues. CDR1 is MGHRA and CDR2 is YSYEKL in the germline V gene. The ends lost 4 bases at V and 3 bases at J; junction bases unmatched: 11. CDR3 nucleotide sequence: TGCGCCAGCAGCCTAATTCCCGGGACAGGTAACTACGAGCAGTACTTC. This encodes CASSLIPGTGNYEQYF.

J is TRBJ1-3 and V is TRBV9; a possible D gene is TRBD1 (6 bases). CDR1 SGDLS and CDR2 YYNGEE come from the germline V gene. The length of the CDR3 is 14 residues. V was cut by 3 bases and J by 0 bases, with 7 bases left in between. The CDR3: CASSEDSSGNTIYF. In DNA form, the CDR3 reads TGTGCCAGCAGCGAGGACAGCTCTGGAAACACCATATATTTT.

This chain connects TRBV10-2 to TRBJ2-5; tentative D call: TRBD1 (5 bases). Per germline, CDR1 WSHSY and CDR2 SAAADI. The V end lost 1 base, the J end lost 5 bases, and 11 bases lay between the germline ends. The CDR3 totals 14 residues. The CDR3 DNA sequence: TGCGCCAGCAGTGAGTTCAGGGCCCAGGAGACCCAGTACTTC. Residues: CASSEFRAQETQYF.

Worth noting for this clone: This CDR3 is also generated by other DNA sequences in the sample. The chain couples TRBV4-1 to TRBJ1-2; no clear D. The V gene's germline CDR1 is MGHRA and CDR2 YSYEKL. V lost 7 bases, J lost 8 bases, and 20 bases lay in between. CDR3 size: 14 residues. This chain's CDR3 is CASTGPSEGRGYTF. CDR3 sequence (DNA): TGCGCCAGCACCGGCCCCTCCGAGGGCAGGGGCTACACCTTC.